A single TCR beta chain is shown here with its context. The antigen is unknown. As to treatment: 19 received Ad26.COV2.S at low or high dose, single or two shots; roughly 5 received placebo; per-sample allocation not given. Specimen acquisition occurred on day 63 following the initial vaccine or placebo injection. An adult donor aged 18-55 years was enrolled in Boston. This specimen belongs to a study of Ad26.COV2.S vaccination and SARS-CoV-2 variants. About the research overall: Donor joined the COV1001 Ad26.COV2.S trial arm. Participants got Ad26.COV2.S intramuscularly, once or twice 56 days apart.

Trimming cost V 2 bases and J 5 bases, with 12 bases left between them. The CDR3 spans 14 residues. Germline V gene sequence: CDR1 MDHEN, CDR2 SYDVKM. Measured with immunoSEQ multiplex PCR; TCRdb has only the in-frame clones, and not every one. The profile shows 350,000 to 450,000 clones, about 88% of them singletons. Regarding the study as a whole: Placebo recipients showed lower spike-specific TCR breadth than vaccinees.

This TCR came from a person between 18 and 65 years old who received the Ad26.COV2.S COVID-19 vaccine or a placebo. The specimen was peripheral blood, collected in a trial of Ad26.COV2.S vaccine versus placebo. This chain links TRBV28 with TRBJ1-1; D not resolved. The CDR3 bases are TGTGCCAGCAGTTTAATACCGATCCGGACTGAAGCTTTCTTT. Amino acid sequence: CASSLIPIRTEAFF.